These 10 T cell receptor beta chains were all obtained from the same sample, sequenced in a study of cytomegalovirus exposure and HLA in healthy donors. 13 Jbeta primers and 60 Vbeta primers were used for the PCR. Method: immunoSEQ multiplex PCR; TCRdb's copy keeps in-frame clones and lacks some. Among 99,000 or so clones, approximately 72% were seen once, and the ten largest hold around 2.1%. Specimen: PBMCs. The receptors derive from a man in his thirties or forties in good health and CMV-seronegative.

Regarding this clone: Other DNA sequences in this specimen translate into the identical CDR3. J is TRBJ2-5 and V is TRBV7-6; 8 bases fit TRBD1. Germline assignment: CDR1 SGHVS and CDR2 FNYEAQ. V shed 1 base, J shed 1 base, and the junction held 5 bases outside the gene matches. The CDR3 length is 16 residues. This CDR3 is CASSLVRDRSQETQYF. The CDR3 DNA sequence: TGTGCCAGCAGCTTAGTTAGGGACAGGTCCCAAGAGACCCAGTACTTC.

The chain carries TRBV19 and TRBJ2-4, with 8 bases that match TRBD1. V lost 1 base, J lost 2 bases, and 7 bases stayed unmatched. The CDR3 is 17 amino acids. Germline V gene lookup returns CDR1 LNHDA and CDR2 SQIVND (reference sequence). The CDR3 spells CASSIVWQGATKNIQYF. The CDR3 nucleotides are TGTGCCAGTAGTATAGTTTGGCAGGGGGCGACCAAAAACATTCAGTACTTC.

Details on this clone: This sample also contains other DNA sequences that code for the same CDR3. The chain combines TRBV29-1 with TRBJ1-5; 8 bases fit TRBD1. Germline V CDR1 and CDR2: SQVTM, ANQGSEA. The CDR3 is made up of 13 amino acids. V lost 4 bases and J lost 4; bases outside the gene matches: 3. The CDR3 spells CSVGDRGNQPQHF. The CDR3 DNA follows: TGCAGCGTTGGTGACAGGGGTAATCAGCCCCAGCATTTT.

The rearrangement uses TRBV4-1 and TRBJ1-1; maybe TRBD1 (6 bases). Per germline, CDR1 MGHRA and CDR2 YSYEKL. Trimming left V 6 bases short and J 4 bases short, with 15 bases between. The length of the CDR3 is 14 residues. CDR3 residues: CASSHKLQGTEAFF. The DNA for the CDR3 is TGCGCCAGCAGTCACAAGTTACAGGGCACTGAAGCTTTCTTT.

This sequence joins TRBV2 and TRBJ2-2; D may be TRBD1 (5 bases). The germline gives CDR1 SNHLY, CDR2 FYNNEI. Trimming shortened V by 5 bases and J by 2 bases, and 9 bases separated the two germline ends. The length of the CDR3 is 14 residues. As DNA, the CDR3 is TGTGCCAGCAGTATAGGGGTAAACACCGGGGAGCTGTTTTTT. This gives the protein CASSIGVNTGELFF. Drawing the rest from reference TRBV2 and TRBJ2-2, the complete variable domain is EPEVTQTPSHQVTQMGQEVILRCVPISNHLYFYWYRQILGQKVEFLVSFYNNEISEKSEIFDDQFSVERPDGSNFTLKIRSTKLEDSAMYFCASSIGVNTGELFFGEGSRLTVL.

The CDR3: CASSMWGRTNTEAFF. The CDR3 nucleotides read TGTGCCAGTAGTATGTGGGGTCGGACAAACACTGAAGCTTTCTTT. The chain employs TRBV19 and TRBJ1-1; D possibly corresponds to TRBD1 (5 bases). Per germline, CDR1 LNHDA and CDR2 SQIVND (reference sequence). The CDR3 length is 15 residues. V lost 3 bases, J lost 2 bases, and 13 bases lay in between.

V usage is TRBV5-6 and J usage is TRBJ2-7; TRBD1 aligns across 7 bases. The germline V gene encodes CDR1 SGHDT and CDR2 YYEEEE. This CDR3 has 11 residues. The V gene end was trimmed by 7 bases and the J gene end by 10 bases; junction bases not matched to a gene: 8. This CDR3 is CASHWGTEQYF. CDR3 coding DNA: TGTGCCAGCCACTGGGGGACAGAACAGTACTTC.

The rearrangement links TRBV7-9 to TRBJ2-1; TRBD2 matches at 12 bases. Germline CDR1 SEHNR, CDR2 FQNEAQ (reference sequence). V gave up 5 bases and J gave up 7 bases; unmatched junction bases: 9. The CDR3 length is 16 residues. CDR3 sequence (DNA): TGTGCCAGCAGCCCGGCCGGGACTAGCGGGCGTAATGAGCAGTTCTTC. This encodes CASSPAGTSGRNEQFF.

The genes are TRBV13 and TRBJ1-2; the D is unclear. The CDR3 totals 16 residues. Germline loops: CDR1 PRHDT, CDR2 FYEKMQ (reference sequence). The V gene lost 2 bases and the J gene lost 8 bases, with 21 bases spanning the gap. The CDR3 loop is CASSLRSGSPLGGYTF. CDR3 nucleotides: TGTGCCAGCAGCTTACGTAGCGGATCACCCTTGGGGGGCTACACCTTC.

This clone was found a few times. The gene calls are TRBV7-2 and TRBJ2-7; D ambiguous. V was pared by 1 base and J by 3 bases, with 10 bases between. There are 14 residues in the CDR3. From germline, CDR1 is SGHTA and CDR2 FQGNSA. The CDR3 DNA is TGTGCCAGCAGCTTAGTGAGGCAGAGCTACGAGCAGTACTTC. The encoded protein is CASSLVRQSYEQYF.